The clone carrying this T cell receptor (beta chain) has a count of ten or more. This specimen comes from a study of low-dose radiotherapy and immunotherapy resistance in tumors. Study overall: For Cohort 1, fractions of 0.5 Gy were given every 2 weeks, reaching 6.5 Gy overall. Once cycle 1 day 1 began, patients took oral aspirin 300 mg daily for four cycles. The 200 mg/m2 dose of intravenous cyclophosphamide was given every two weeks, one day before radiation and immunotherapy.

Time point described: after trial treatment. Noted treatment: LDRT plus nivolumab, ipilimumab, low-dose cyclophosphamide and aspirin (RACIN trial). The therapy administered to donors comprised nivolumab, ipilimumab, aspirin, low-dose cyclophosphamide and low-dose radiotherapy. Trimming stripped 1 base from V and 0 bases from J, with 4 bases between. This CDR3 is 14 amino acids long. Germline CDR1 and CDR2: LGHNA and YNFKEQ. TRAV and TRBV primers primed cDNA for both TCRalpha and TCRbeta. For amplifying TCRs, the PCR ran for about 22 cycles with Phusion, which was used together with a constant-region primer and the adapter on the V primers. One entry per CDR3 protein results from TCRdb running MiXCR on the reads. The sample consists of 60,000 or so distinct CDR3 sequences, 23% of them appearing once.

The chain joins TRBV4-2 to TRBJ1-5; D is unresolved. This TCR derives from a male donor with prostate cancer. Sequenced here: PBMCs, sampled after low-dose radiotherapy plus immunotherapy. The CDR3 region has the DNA TGTGCCAGCAGCCAAGGGAATAGCAATCAGCCCCAGCATTTT. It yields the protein CASSQGNSNQPQHF.